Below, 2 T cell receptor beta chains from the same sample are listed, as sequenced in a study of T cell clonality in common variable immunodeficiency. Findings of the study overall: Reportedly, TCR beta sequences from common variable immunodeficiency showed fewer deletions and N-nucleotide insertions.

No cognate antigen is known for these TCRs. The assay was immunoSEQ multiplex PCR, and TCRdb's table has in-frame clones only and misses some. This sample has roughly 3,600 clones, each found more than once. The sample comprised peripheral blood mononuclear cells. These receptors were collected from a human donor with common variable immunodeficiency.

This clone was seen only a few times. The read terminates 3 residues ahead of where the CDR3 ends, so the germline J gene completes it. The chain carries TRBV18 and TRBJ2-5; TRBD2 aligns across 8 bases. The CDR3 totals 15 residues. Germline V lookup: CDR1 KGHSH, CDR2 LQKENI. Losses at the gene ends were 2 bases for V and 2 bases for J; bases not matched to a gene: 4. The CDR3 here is CASSPVAGRQETQYF. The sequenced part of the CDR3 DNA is TGTGCCAGCTCACCAGTAGCGGGGCGGCAAGAGACC.

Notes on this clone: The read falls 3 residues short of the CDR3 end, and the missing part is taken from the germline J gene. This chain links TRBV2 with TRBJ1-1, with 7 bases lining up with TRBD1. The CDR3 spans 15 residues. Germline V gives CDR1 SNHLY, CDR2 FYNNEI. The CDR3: CASSDKMTGLLEAFF. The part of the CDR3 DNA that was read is TGTGCCAGCAGTGATAAAATGACAGGGTTATTAGAA.